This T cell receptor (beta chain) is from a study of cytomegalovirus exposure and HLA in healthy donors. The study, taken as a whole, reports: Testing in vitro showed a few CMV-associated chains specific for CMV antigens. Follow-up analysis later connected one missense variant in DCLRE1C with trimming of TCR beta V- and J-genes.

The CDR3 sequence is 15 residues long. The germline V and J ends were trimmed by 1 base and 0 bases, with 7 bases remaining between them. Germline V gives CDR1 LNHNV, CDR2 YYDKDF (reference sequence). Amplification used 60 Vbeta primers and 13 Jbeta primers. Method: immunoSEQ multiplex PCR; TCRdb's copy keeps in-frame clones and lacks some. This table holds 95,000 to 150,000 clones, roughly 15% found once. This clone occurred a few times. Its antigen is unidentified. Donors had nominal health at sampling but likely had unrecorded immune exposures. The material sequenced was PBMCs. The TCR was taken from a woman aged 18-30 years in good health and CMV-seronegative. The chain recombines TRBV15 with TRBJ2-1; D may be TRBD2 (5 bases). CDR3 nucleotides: TGTGCCACCAGCAGAGCGGGGAGCTCCTACAATGAGCAGTTCTTC. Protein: CATSRAGSSYNEQFF.